This T cell receptor beta chain was recovered during a study of siplizumab effects on memory and regulatory T cells. V was clipped by 4 bases and J by 5 bases, with 15 bases between them. Germline loops: CDR1 MGHRA, CDR2 YSYEKL. The CDR3 runs to 14 residues. The table came from immunoSEQ multiplex PCR; TCRdb's copy has only in-frame clones and leaves some out. The repertoire consists of roughly 56,000 clones, with approximately 93% occurring once and the leading ten covering about two fifths. This clone was counted only a few times. The chain couples TRBV4-1 to TRBJ2-7; D uncertain. The source material was CD8+ T cells sorted from blood. The clonotype originates from a human donor in good health. The CDR3 nucleotides are TGCGCCAGCAGCCCCCCGGACCAGCGCGACGAGCAGTACTTC. As protein: CASSPPDQRDEQYF.